The next 24 T cell receptor beta chains were all read from a single sample in a study of T cell changes during pregnancy in multiple sclerosis. The assay was immunoSEQ multiplex PCR, and TCRdb's table has in-frame clones only and misses some. The table shows about 57,000 clones, with approximately 93% occurring only once. The sequenced sample was peripheral blood, obtained after pregnancy. The receptor source for this set is a female donor with multiple sclerosis, enrolled in a pregnancy study.

V gene TRBV6-1 combines with J gene TRBJ1-4; 7 bases agree with TRBD1. CDR3 length: 16 amino acids. V trimming: 3 bases; J trimming: 0 bases; junction bases outside the gene matches: 4. Germline V CDR1 and CDR2: MNHNS, SASEGT. This CDR3 reads CASSEAGGATNEKLFF. As DNA, the CDR3 is TGTGCCAGCAGTGAGGCAGGGGGTGCAACTAATGAAAAACTGTTTTTT.

V gene TRBV2 combines with J gene TRBJ2-1, with D possibly TRBD1 on 6 matching bases. V was cut by 5 bases and J by 7 bases, with 15 bases left in between. Germline V gene data show CDR1 as SNHLY and CDR2 as FYNNEI. This CDR3 comprises 14 residues. The CDR3 reads CASSLTGSRNEQFF. CDR3 sequence (DNA): TGTGCCAGCAGTTTAACAGGGAGTCGAAATGAGCAGTTCTTC.

The chain is built from TRBV5-1 and TRBJ2-3; D may be TRBD2 (6 bases). V lost 1 base and J 0 bases, leaving 9 bases between the germline ends. In germline, CDR1 is SGHRS, CDR2 YFSETQ. The CDR3 is 15 residues long. The CDR3 is CASSLTGTSTDTQYF. CDR3 nucleotides: TGCGCCAGCAGCTTGACTGGGACTAGCACAGATACGCAGTATTTT.

The CDR3 region is CASSPSSSGRNEQFF. The DNA for the CDR3 is TGTGCCAGCAGCCCCTCCTCTAGCGGTCGGAATGAGCAGTTCTTC. This chain links TRBV7-3 with TRBJ2-1, with 7 bases that match TRBD2. Unmatched junction bases numbered 11, after V lost 5 bases and J lost 7 bases. This CDR3 has 15 residues. The germline V gene has CDR1 SGHTA and CDR2 FQGTGA. The whole variable domain, remainder taken from reference TRBV7-3 and TRBJ2-1, is GAGVSQTPSNKVTEKGKYVELRCDPISGHTALYWYRQSLGQGPEFLIYFQGTGAADDSGLPNDRFFAVRPEGSVSTLKIQRTERGDSAVYLCASSPSSSGRNEQFFGPGTRLTVL.

This chain joins TRBV7-9 and TRBJ2-5; weak D call: TRBD2 (6 bases). There are 12 residues in the CDR3. The germline V gene has CDR1 SEHNR and CDR2 FQNEAQ (reference sequence). V lost 6 bases and J lost 5, with 10 bases in between. CDR3 in amino acids: CASSTGVETQYF. The CDR3 nucleotides read TGTGCCAGCAGTACGGGAGTGGAGACCCAGTACTTC.

Worth noting for this clone: The same CDR3 can be traced to other DNA sequences in this sample. The chain joins TRBV6-5 to TRBJ2-7; a possible D gene is TRBD1 (5 bases). CDR1 is MNHEY, CDR2 SVGAGI, per germline. This CDR3 comprises 15 residues. V was trimmed by 7 bases and J by 2 bases, leaving 18 bases between them. As DNA, the CDR3 is TGTGCCAGCAAAAAAACAGGATACGAGACCTACGAGCAGTACTTC. It is translated as CASKKTGYETYEQYF.

The chain joins TRBV4-2 to TRBJ2-7, with 9 bases matching TRBD2. The J segment lost 0 bases and the V segment lost 0 bases, leaving 0 bases of the junction unmatched. Germline V gene sequence: CDR1 LGHNA, CDR2 YNFKEQ. This CDR3 spans 15 amino acids. Written as DNA, the CDR3 is TGTGCCAGCAGCCAAGATAGCGGGAGCTCCTACGAGCAGTACTTC. This sequence encodes CASSQDSGSSYEQYF.

The chain links TRBV5-1 to TRBJ2-5; 10 bases are a match to TRBD2. Germline loops: CDR1 SGHRS, CDR2 YFSETQ. The J segment lost 2 bases and the V segment lost 6 bases, leaving 10 bases of the junction unmatched. The CDR3 contains 16 residues. The CDR3 DNA reads TGCGCCAGCACCGTCACTAGCGGGGCTCTTCAAGAGACCCAGTACTTC. Its translation is CASTVTSGALQETQYF.

This sequence joins TRBV28 and TRBJ2-4; D might be TRBD1 (5 bases). Deletions cut 3 bases from V and 1 base from J, with 7 bases between. CDR1 and CDR2 (germline): MDHEN, SYDVKM. The CDR3 totals 14 residues. The CDR3 region is CASSFPGAKNIQYF. The CDR3, as DNA: TGTGCCAGCAGTTTCCCAGGGGCCAAAAACATTCAGTACTTC.

This sequence joins TRBV7-2 and TRBJ2-3, with 8 bases lining up with TRBD2. The V segment lost 1 base and the J segment 5 bases; nucleotides outside the gene matches: 5. From germline, CDR1 is SGHTA and CDR2 FQGNSA. There are 15 residues in the CDR3. The CDR3 nucleotides are TGTGCCAGCAGCTTAGGTCCAGCGGGAGTAGATACGCAGTATTTT. This sequence encodes CASSLGPAGVDTQYF.

This sequence joins TRBV5-1 and TRBJ1-1, with TRBD1 as a possible D gene (6 bases). The CDR3 covers 14 residues. Between the trimmed V and J ends, which lost 5 bases and 1 base, there was a span of 12 bases. The V gene's germline CDR1 is SGHRS and CDR2 YFSETQ. CDR3 amino acids: CASRLGQRNTEAFF. DNA of the CDR3: TGCGCCAGCAGACTCGGACAGAGGAACACTGAAGCTTTCTTT.

This clone appeared once. The chain uses TRBV4-1 and TRBJ1-5; unclear D gene. Deletions cut 0 bases from V and 3 bases from J, with 9 bases between. This CDR3 is built from 15 residues. Per germline, CDR1 MGHRA and CDR2 YSYEKL. CDR3 sequence: CASSQEFQNNQPQHF. The CDR3 DNA is TGCGCCAGCAGCCAAGAATTTCAGAACAATCAGCCCCAGCATTTT.

This chain joins TRBV19 and TRBJ1-1, with 8 bases lining up with TRBD1. V shed 3 bases, J shed 5 bases, and the junction held 5 bases outside the gene matches. There are 14 residues in the CDR3. The germline CDR1 and CDR2 sequences are LNHDA and SQIVND (reference sequence). CDR3: CASSISTGGTEAFF. The CDR3 nucleotides are TGTGCCAGTAGTATTTCAACAGGGGGAACTGAAGCTTTCTTT.

The chain uses TRBV5-6 and TRBJ2-1; D is unresolved. This CDR3 has 11 residues. V lost 2 bases to trimming and J lost 9 bases, with 6 bases between them. Germline CDR1 and CDR2: SGHDT and YYEEEE. In DNA form, the CDR3 reads TGTGCCAGCAGCTTTACGGTTGAGCAGTTCTTC. Translating it yields CASSFTVEQFF.

This rearrangement joins TRBV28 to TRBJ1-1; D possibly corresponds to TRBD1 (6 bases). The germline V and J ends were trimmed by 5 bases and 0 bases, with 13 bases remaining between them. This CDR3 spans 15 amino acids. Germline V lookup: CDR1 MDHEN, CDR2 SYDVKM. CDR3 sequence (DNA): TGTGCCAGCAGTCCCGTTGGACAGTTGAACACTGAAGCTTTCTTT. Amino acids: CASSPVGQLNTEAFF. Full variable domain (rest looked up from reference TRBV28 and TRBJ1-1): DVKVTQSSRYLVKRTGEKVFLECVQDMDHENMFWYRQDPGLGLRLIYFSYDVKMKEKGDIPEGYSVSREKKERFSLILESASTNQTSMYLCASSPVGQLNTEAFFGQGTRLTVV.

The chain carries TRBV27 and TRBJ2-1, with D uncertain. The CDR3 consists of 13 residues. CDR1 is MNHEY, CDR2 SMNVEV, per germline (reference sequence). Between the trimmed V and J ends, which lost 7 bases and 6 bases, there was a span of 13 bases. As DNA, the CDR3 is TGTGCCAGCAACCCCCCACTTTCCAATGAGCAGTTCTTC. Its protein is CASNPPLSNEQFF.

The rearrangement uses TRBV7-9 and TRBJ2-1, with 9 bases lining up with TRBD1. CDR3 size: 16 residues. The ends lost 3 bases at V and 0 bases at J; junction bases unmatched: 3. From germline, CDR1 is SEHNR and CDR2 FQNEAQ (reference sequence). CDR3 nucleotide sequence: TGTGCCAGCAGCTTCTGGACAGGGGTCTCCTACAATGAGCAGTTCTTC. Protein sequence: CASSFWTGVSYNEQFF.

The gene calls are TRBV7-2 and TRBJ2-7, with D unresolved. The germline V and J ends were trimmed by 5 bases and 6 bases, with 14 bases remaining between them. The germline V gene encodes CDR1 SGHTA and CDR2 FQGNSA. This CDR3 has 13 amino acids. The CDR3 nucleotides are TGTGCCAGCAGCCCCGCTAAATTCGGCGAGCAGTACTTC. Translation: CASSPAKFGEQYF.

The chain combines TRBV7-2 with TRBJ2-7; D unclear. The CDR3 is 12 residues long. Trimming took off 4 bases at V and 0 bases at J, with 4 bases between the two ends. Looked up from germline, CDR1 is SGHTA and CDR2 is FQGNSA. CDR3 sequence: CASSSFSYEQYF. The CDR3 DNA reads TGTGCCAGCAGCTCCTTCTCCTACGAGCAGTACTTC.

This chain links TRBV11-3 with TRBJ2-7; 7 positions match TRBD1. Germline V gene data show CDR1 as SGHNT and CDR2 as YENEEA. Trimming took 5 bases from V and 0 from J; bases not matched to a gene: 10. The CDR3 runs 16 residues. The chain's CDR3 is CASSPQPGQSSYEQYF. CDR3 sequence (DNA): TGTGCCAGCAGCCCACAACCGGGACAGAGCTCCTACGAGCAGTACTTC.

This clone was seen only once. This chain uses TRBV5-5 with TRBJ1-2, with 10 bases fitting TRBD1. The V gene end was trimmed by 4 bases and the J gene end by 5 bases; junction bases not matched to a gene: 5. The CDR3 consists of 14 residues. Per the germline V gene, CDR1 is SGHKS and CDR2 is YYEKEE (reference sequence). CDR3 amino acids: CASSRQGARYGYTF. CDR3 bases: TGTGCCAGCAGCAGACAGGGGGCTCGGTATGGCTACACCTTC.

The V call is TRBV2, the J call TRBJ2-3; no reliable D call. Trimming stripped 5 bases from V and 4 bases from J, with 7 bases between. The CDR3 has 12 residues. The germline V gene has CDR1 SNHLY and CDR2 FYNNEI. This CDR3 is CASSRVADTQYF. The CDR3 DNA is TGTGCCAGCAGTCGGGTTGCAGATACGCAGTATTTT. The full variable domain, rest sourced from reference TRBV2 and TRBJ2-3, is EPEVTQTPSHQVTQMGQEVILRCVPISNHLYFYWYRQILGQKVEFLVSFYNNEISEKSEIFDDQFSVERPDGSNFTLKIRSTKLEDSAMYFCASSRVADTQYFGPGTRLTVL.

This chain connects TRBV10-3 to TRBJ1-5; D is perhaps TRBD1 (5 bases). Germline loops: CDR1 ENHRY, CDR2 SYGVKD. V shed 0 bases and J shed 6 bases, with 12 bases lying between them. This CDR3 spans 15 amino acids. CDR3 sequence reads: CAISESGQGGQPQHF. DNA for the CDR3: TGTGCCATCAGTGAGTCGGGGCAGGGAGGTCAGCCCCAGCATTTT.

The chain is built from TRBV27 and TRBJ2-5; 7 bases are a match to TRBD1. J was trimmed by 5 bases and V by 5 bases; bases with no gene match: 17. Per the germline V gene, CDR1 is MNHEY and CDR2 is SMNVEV (reference sequence). This CDR3 contains 17 residues. CDR3 nucleotide sequence: TGTGCCAGCAGTCACGGGACAGCACTAAACCAGGGGGAGACCCAGTACTTC. This codes for CASSHGTALNQGETQYF.